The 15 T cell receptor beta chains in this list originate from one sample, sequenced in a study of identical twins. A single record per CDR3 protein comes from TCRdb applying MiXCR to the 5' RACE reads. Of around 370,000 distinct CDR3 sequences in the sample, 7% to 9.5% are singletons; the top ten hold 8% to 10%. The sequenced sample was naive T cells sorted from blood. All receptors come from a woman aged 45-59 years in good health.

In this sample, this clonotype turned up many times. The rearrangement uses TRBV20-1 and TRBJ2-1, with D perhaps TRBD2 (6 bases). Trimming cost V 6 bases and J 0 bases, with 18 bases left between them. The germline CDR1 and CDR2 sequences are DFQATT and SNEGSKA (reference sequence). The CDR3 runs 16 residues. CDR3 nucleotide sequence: TGCAGTGCCGTGGTAGAACGGCGGGACTCCTACAATGAGCAGTTCTTC. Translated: CSAVVERRDSYNEQFF.

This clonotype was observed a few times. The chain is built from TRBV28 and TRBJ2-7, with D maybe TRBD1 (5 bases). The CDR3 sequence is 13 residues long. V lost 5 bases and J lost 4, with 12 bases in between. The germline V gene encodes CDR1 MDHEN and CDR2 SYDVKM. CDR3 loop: CASSQTVPYEQYF. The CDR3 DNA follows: TGTGCCAGCAGTCAGACAGTACCATACGAGCAGTACTTC.

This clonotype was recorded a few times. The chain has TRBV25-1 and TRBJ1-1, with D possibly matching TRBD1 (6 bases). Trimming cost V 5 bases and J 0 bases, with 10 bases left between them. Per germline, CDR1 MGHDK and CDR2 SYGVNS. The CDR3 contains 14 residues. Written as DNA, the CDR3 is TGTGCCAGCAGTAGGACAGCCGTGAACACTGAAGCTTTCTTT. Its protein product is CASSRTAVNTEAFF.

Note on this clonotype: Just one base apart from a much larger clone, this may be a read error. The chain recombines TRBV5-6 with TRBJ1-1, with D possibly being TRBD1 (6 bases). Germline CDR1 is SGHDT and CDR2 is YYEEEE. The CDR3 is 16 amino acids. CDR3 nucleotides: TGTGCCAGCAGCTCTCCAGGGGCAGGAAGGATCGCTGACGCTTTCTTT. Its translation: CASSSPGAGRIADAFF.

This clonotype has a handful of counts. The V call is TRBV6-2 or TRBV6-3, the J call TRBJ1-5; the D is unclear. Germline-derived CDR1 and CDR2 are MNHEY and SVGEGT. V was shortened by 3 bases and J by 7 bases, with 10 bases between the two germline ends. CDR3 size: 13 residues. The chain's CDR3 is CASSYRLGQPQHF. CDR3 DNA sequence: TGTGCCAGCAGTTATCGGTTGGGGCAGCCCCAGCATTTT.

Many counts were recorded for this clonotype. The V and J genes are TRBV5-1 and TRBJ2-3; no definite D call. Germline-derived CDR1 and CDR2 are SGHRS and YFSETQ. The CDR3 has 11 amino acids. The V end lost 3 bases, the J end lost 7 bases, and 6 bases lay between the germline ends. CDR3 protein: CASSSPHTQYF. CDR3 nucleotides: TGCGCCAGCAGCTCGCCCCATACGCAGTATTTT.

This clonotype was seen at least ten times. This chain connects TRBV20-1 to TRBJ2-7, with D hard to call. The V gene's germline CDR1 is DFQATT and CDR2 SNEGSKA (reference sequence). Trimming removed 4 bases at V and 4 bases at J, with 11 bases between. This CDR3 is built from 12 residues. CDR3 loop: CSAKVPEYEQYV. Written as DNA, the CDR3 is TGCAGTGCTAAGGTCCCAGAATACGAGCAGTACGTC.

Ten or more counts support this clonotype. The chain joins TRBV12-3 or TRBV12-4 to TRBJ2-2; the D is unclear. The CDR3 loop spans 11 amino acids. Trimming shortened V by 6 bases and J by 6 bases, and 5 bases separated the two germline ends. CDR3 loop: CASSLSGELFF. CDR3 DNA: TGTGCCAGCAGCCTTTCCGGGGAGCTGTTTTTT.

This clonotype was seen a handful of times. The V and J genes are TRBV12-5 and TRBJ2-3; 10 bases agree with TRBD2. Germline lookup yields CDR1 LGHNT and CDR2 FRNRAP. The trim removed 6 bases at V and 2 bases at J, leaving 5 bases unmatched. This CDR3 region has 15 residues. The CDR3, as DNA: TGTGCTAGTGGCCTACTAGCGGGAATCACAGATACGCAGTATTTT. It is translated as CASGLLAGITDTQYF.

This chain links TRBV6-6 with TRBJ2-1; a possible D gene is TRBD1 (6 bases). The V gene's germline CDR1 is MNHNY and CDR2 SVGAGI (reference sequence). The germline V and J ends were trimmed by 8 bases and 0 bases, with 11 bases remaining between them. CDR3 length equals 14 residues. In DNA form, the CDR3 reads TGTGCCAGCGAGGGGGTTAGCTCCTACAATGAGCAGTTCTTC. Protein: CASEGVSSYNEQFF.

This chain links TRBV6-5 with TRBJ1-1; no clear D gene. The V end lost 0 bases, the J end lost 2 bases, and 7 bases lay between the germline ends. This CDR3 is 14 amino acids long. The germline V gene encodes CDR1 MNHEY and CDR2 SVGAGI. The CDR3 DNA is TGTGCCAGCAGTTACTCCAAGGTTAACACTGAAGCTTTCTTT. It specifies CASSYSKVNTEAFF.

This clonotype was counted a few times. The CDR3 protein is CASSGTGAGEAFF. The CDR3 coding sequence is TGTGCCAGCAGTGGGACGGGGGCAGGTGAAGCTTTCTTT. This chain joins TRBV25-1 and TRBJ1-1; D possibly corresponds to TRBD1 (6 bases). CDR3 length: 13 amino acids. V lost 4 bases and J 7 bases, leaving 13 bases between the germline ends. Per germline, CDR1 MGHDK and CDR2 SYGVNS.

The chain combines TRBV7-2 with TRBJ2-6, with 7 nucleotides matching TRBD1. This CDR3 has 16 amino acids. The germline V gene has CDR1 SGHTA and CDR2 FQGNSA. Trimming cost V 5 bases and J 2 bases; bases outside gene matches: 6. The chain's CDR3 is CASSIRQGPGANVLTF. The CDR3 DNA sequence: TGTGCCAGCAGCATAAGACAGGGTCCTGGGGCCAACGTCCTGACTTTC.

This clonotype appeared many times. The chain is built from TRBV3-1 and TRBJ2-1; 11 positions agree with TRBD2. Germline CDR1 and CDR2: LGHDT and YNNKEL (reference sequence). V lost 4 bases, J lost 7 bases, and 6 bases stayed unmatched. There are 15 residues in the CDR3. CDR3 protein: CASSPLAGGWNEQFF. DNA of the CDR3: TGTGCCAGCAGCCCCCTAGCGGGAGGATGGAATGAGCAGTTCTTC.

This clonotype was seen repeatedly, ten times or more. The DNA for the CDR3 is TGTGCCATCGCGACAGGGAATAATGAAAAACTGTTTTTT. This gives the protein CAIATGNNEKLFF. The chain recombines TRBV10-3 with TRBJ1-4, with TRBD1 matching over 7 bases. Germline V gives CDR1 ENHRY, CDR2 SYGVKD. CDR3 length: 13 amino acids. Trimming cost V 8 bases and J 4 bases; bases outside gene matches: 4.